The source of this T cell receptor (beta chain) is a study of T cell responses to AZD1222 COVID-19 vaccine. General study results and limits: Spike was spanned by vaccine-associated CD4 TCRs, with dominance at 160-218 and 743-854. Regions left unmutated in variants are reportedly the target of nearly half of spike-specific TCRs.

Concerning this clone: Its antigen remains unknown.

Some clones are missing from TCRdb's copy, which holds only in-frame ones; the method was immunoSEQ multiplex PCR. Among 50,000 to 70,000 clones listed, more than 80% were seen once. This sequence was found in an adult in good health. The source material was peripheral blood, sampled on day 0 of MenACWY control vaccination.

The CDR3 DNA follows: TGTGCCAGCAGTTTCCCGGTGGGGGACTCCCACTTT. This encodes CASSFPVGDSHF. This chain uses TRBV28 with TRBJ1-6, with D perhaps matching TRBD1 (5 bases). With 3 bases removed from V and 18 bases from J, the gap between germline ends came to 15 bases. The CDR3 sequence is 12 residues long. Germline CDR1 MDHEN, CDR2 SYDVKM.